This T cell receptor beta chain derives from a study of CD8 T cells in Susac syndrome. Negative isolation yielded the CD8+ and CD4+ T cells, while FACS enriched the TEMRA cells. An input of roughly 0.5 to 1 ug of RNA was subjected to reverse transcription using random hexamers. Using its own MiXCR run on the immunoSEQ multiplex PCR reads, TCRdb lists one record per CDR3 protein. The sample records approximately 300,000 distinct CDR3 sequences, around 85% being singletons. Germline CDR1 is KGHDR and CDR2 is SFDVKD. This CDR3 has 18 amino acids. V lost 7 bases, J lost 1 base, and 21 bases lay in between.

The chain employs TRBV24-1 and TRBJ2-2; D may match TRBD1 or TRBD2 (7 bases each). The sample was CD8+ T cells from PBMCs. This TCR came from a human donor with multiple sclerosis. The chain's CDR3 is CATRAPGEGALNTGELFF. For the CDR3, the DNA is TGTGCCACCAGGGCACCGGGGGAGGGGGCGTTGAACACCGGGGAGCTGTTTTTT.